This TCR beta chain originates from a study of blood T cell repertoires in COVID-19. In the study overall: Samples representing acute and convalescent COVID-19 were sourced from the United States, Italy and Spain. The analysed material was cDNA or gDNA that came from T cells, B-cell-depleted T cells, or PBMCs.

Study processing details: Cell counts per sample came from amplifying reference gene primers. Here immunoSEQ multiplex PCR was the method, and the copy in TCRdb shows in-frame clones only, minus some. The V and J calls and clone size are taken from that table; D and trimming were inferred from the DNA. The sample consists of 300,000 to 350,000 clones, around 90% of them appearing once. This receptor was taken from a man aged 18 to 29 with active or convalescent COVID-19. Material for sequencing was peripheral blood.

The chain's CDR3 is CASSLRTGINEKLFF. CDR3 DNA: TGTGCCAGCAGCTTGAGGACAGGAATTAATGAAAAACTGTTTTTT. The genes are TRBV7-2 and TRBJ1-4; 7 nucleotides line up with TRBD1. The V gene end was trimmed by 3 bases and the J gene end by 4 bases; junction bases not matched to a gene: 5. The CDR3 runs to 15 residues. Germline CDR1 and CDR2: SGHTA and FQGNSA.